The 26 T cell receptor beta chains listed next were all sequenced from one sample in a study of cytomegalovirus exposure and HLA in healthy donors. PCR was performed using 60 Vbeta and 13 Jbeta primers. Here immunoSEQ multiplex PCR was the method, and the copy in TCRdb shows in-frame clones only, minus some. The sample holds more than 95,000 clones, 64% seen once. Sequencing used PBMCs. Receptors originate from a man aged 55 to 69 in good health and CMV-seronegative.

The V gene is TRBV28, the J gene TRBJ1-1; 8 nucleotides agree with TRBD1. CDR3 length: 15 residues. V trimming: 5 bases; J trimming: 2 bases; junction bases outside the gene matches: 7. The germline gives CDR1 MDHEN, CDR2 SYDVKM. Here the CDR3 reads CASSGSGQGNTEAFF. The CDR3, as DNA: TGTGCCAGCAGTGGATCCGGACAGGGAAACACTGAAGCTTTCTTT.

This chain links TRBV6-5 with TRBJ2-3; D uncertain. Germline assignment: CDR1 MNHEY and CDR2 SVGAGI. V was cut by 6 bases and J by 4 bases, with 17 bases left in between. This CDR3 is 15 amino acids long. The CDR3 loop is CASSSRVSSPDTQYF. In DNA form, the CDR3 reads TGTGCCAGCAGCTCCCGCGTCTCAAGCCCAGATACGCAGTATTTT.

This clone showed up just once. V is TRBV5-6 and J is TRBJ2-2; 11 bases fit TRBD2. With V trimmed by 5 bases and J by 7 bases, 10 bases remained unmatched. This CDR3 has 16 amino acids. The V gene's germline CDR1 is SGHDT and CDR2 YYEEEE. CDR3 residues: CASRPIAGGPVGELFF. In DNA, the CDR3 is TGTGCCAGCAGGCCAATAGCGGGAGGGCCGGTCGGGGAGCTGTTTTTT.

The rearrangement uses TRBV4-2 and TRBJ2-5, with a possible D match to TRBD2 (5 bases). The tail of the sequence fits TRBJ2-7 better, so the J call may be wrong. The CDR3 contains 16 residues. Germline CDR1 LGHNA, CDR2 YNFKEQ. The CDR3, as DNA: TGTGCCAGCAGCCCCGCATCCTCGGGGATCTCCTACGAGCAGTACTTC. Translation: CASSPASSGISYEQYF.

The chain has TRBV5-4 and TRBJ2-7; 10 bases align to TRBD1. Germline V CDR1 and CDR2: SGHNT, YYREEE (reference sequence). V trimming: 3 bases; J trimming: 5 bases; junction bases outside the gene matches: 8. The CDR3 runs to 15 residues. CDR3 sequence: CASSSPGQGKHEQYF. In DNA form, the CDR3 reads TGTGCCAGCAGCTCACCGGGACAGGGGAAGCACGAGCAGTACTTC.

There are a few counts of this clone. The chain links TRBV11-2 to TRBJ1-5, with D possibly TRBD1 on 6 matching bases. Germline values: CDR1 SGHAT, CDR2 FQNNGV. The CDR3 length is 15 residues. V was cut by 0 bases and J by 2 bases, with 8 bases left in between. This CDR3 reads CASSLEGGGNQPQHF. The CDR3, as DNA: TGTGCCAGCAGCTTAGAAGGGGGGGGCAATCAGCCCCAGCATTTT.

V usage is TRBV19 and J usage is TRBJ2-7, with 7 bases matching TRBD1. Germline CDR1 is LNHDA and CDR2 is SQIVND (reference sequence). This CDR3 contains 16 residues. V shed 1 base and J 0 bases; nucleotides not matched to a gene: 6. In DNA, the CDR3 is TGTGCCAGTAGTATAGTTTATGGGGACAGCTCCTACGAGCAGTACTTC. Amino acids: CASSIVYGDSSYEQYF.

The J gene is TRBJ1-1, the V gene TRBV7-8; D is perhaps TRBD1 (5 bases). Trimming took 5 bases from V and 6 from J, leaving 10 bases between them. The CDR3 has 12 residues. Germline V gives CDR1 SGHVS, CDR2 FQNEAQ. DNA of the CDR3: TGTGCCAGCAGCCAGGACAACCCTGAAGCTTTCTTT. This sequence encodes CASSQDNPEAFF. Drawing the rest from reference TRBV7-8 and TRBJ1-1, the complete variable domain is GAGVSQSPRYKVAKRGQDVALRCDPISGHVSLFWYQQALGQGPEFLTYFQNEAQLDKSGLPSDRFFAERPEGSVSTLKIQRTQQEDSAVYLCASSQDNPEAFFGQGTRLTVV.

This clone came up a few times. The chain combines TRBV6-1 with TRBJ2-7; 8 bases match TRBD1. Trimming took 7 bases from V and 3 from J; bases not matched to a gene: 5. Germline CDR1 MNHNS, CDR2 SASEGT. This CDR3 region has 13 residues. This CDR3 is CASTPTGGYEQYF. The CDR3, as DNA: TGTGCCAGCACTCCTACAGGGGGCTACGAGCAGTACTTC.

V and J are TRBV2 and TRBJ2-4; D gene ambiguous. The CDR3 spans 12 residues. The germline V gene has CDR1 SNHLY and CDR2 FYNNEI. V dropped 6 bases and J dropped 12 bases, with 15 bases sitting between them. CDR3 amino acids: CASRAYRIGQYF. The DNA of the CDR3 is TGTGCCAGCAGAGCTTATAGAATCGGTCAGTACTTC.

The V and J genes are TRBV30 and TRBJ2-3; TRBD2 matches at 9 bases. The CDR3 runs 13 residues. Germline CDR1 and CDR2: GTSNPN and SVGIG (reference sequence). V shed 1 base and J 6 bases; nucleotides not matched to a gene: 2. CDR3 loop: CAWSDGTSDTQYF. The CDR3 nucleotides read TGTGCCTGGAGTGATGGGACTAGCGATACGCAGTATTTT.

As concerns this clone: The same CDR3 also results from other DNA sequences found in this sample. This chain connects TRBV5-4 to TRBJ1-4; 7 bases line up with TRBD1. The germline gives CDR1 SGHNT, CDR2 YYREEE (reference sequence). V lost 5 bases, J lost 4 bases, and 5 bases stayed unmatched. The CDR3 runs 14 residues. In nucleotides, the CDR3 is TGTGCCAGCAGTACCGGGACAGTTAATGAAAAACTGTTTTTT. This gives the protein CASSTGTVNEKLFF.

The J gene is TRBJ1-4, the V gene TRBV27, with D perhaps TRBD1 (5 bases). V was pared by 0 bases and J by 5 bases, with 10 bases between. CDR3 length: 15 amino acids. Germline V CDR1 and CDR2: MNHEY, SMNVEV (reference sequence). Written as DNA, the CDR3 is TGTGCCAGCAGTTTATCGGCAGGGTGGAATGAAAAACTGTTTTTT. Its protein product is CASSLSAGWNEKLFF.

The chain's CDR3 is CASSLEGSDYSPLHF. CDR3 DNA sequence: TGTGCCAGCAGCCTCGAAGGATCCGACTATTCACCCCTCCACTTT. The chain combines TRBV11-3 with TRBJ1-6; D is undetermined. Trimming took 5 bases from V and 8 from J, leaving 16 bases between them. This CDR3 is built from 15 residues. CDR1 and CDR2 from the germline V gene are SGHNT and YENEEA.

This clone occurred a few times. The chain has TRBV9 and TRBJ2-2, with 7 bases aligning to TRBD1. The CDR3 consists of 15 residues. CDR1 SGDLS and CDR2 YYNGEE come from the germline V gene. V gave up 6 bases and J gave up 3 bases; unmatched junction bases: 8. CDR3 region: CASTPGQVHTGELFF. The CDR3 DNA follows: TGTGCCAGCACCCCAGGACAGGTACACACCGGGGAGCTGTTTTTT.

The chain combines TRBV5-1 with TRBJ1-2; D not certain. With 4 bases removed from V and 3 bases from J, the gap between germline ends came to 13 bases. This CDR3 comprises 14 residues. The germline gives CDR1 SGHRS, CDR2 YFSETQ. CDR3 residues: CASSPLGQDYGYTF. CDR3 coding DNA: TGCGCCAGCAGCCCCCTTGGCCAGGACTATGGCTACACCTTC.

V usage is TRBV6-1 and J usage is TRBJ2-1; a weak D match, TRBD2 (6 bases). Germline CDR1 and CDR2: MNHNS and SASEGT. V was cut by 3 bases and J by 9 bases, with 12 bases left in between. The CDR3 consists of 13 residues. The DNA of the CDR3 is TGTGCCAGCAGTGACGCTCGGGGGAGTGAGCAGTTCTTC. It specifies CASSDARGSEQFF.

The rearrangement links TRBV6-4 to TRBJ2-2; TRBD1 agrees at 10 bases. The J segment lost 6 bases and the V segment lost 7 bases, leaving 5 bases of the junction unmatched. From germline, CDR1 is MRHNA and CDR2 SNTAGT. The CDR3 runs 14 residues. CDR3 loop: CASMRTGGSGELFF. CDR3 nucleotides: TGTGCCAGCATGAGGACAGGGGGATCCGGGGAGCTGTTTTTT.

The rearrangement uses TRBV2 and TRBJ2-2; maybe TRBD1 (6 bases). V lost 6 bases and J lost 7, with 15 bases in between. The germline gives CDR1 SNHLY, CDR2 FYNNEI. This CDR3 is built from 14 residues. CDR3 region: CASSETGFFGELFF. CDR3 DNA: TGTGCCAGCAGCGAAACAGGGTTTTTCGGGGAGCTGTTTTTT.

V usage is TRBV6-1 and J usage is TRBJ2-1; tentatively, D is TRBD2 (7 bases). CDR1 is MNHNS, CDR2 SASEGT, per germline. V lost 7 bases to trimming and J lost 4 bases, with 14 bases between them. The CDR3 contains 14 residues. Written as DNA, the CDR3 is TGTGCCAGCATAAAAGGGGGGGGATACAATGAGCAGTTCTTC. Its translation: CASIKGGGYNEQFF.

This chain uses TRBV10-1 with TRBJ2-7; TRBD1 matches at 7 bases. Germline assignment: CDR1 WNHNN and CDR2 SYGVQD (reference sequence). J gave up 4 bases and V 5 bases, and 8 bases lay outside the gene matches. There are 14 residues in the CDR3. The CDR3 DNA sequence: TGCGCCAGCAGTCAGGGGGATTCCGTTTACGAGCAGTACTTC. Translation gives CASSQGDSVYEQYF.

The V and J genes are TRBV28 and TRBJ2-4; D call uncertain. This CDR3 contains 12 residues. Trimming shortened V by 2 bases and J by 7 bases, and 6 bases separated the two germline ends. Germline V gene sequence: CDR1 MDHEN, CDR2 SYDVKM. In DNA form, the CDR3 reads TGTGCCAGCAGTTTACTTTCCAACATTCAGTACTTC. Translation gives CASSLLSNIQYF.

This sequence joins TRBV6-6 and TRBJ2-3, with TRBD2 matching 9 bases. Germline-derived CDR1 and CDR2 are MNHNY and SVGAGI (reference sequence). Trimming removed 6 bases from V and 7 bases from J; junction bases left unmatched: 8. The CDR3 totals 14 residues. The CDR3 is CASSPPSGIYTQYF. CDR3 coding DNA: TGTGCCAGCAGCCCCCCTAGCGGGATATATACGCAGTATTTT.

This CDR3 reads CASSARAVAGGYEQYF. The CDR3 DNA is TGTGCCAGCAGCGCCCGAGCGGTAGCGGGAGGCTACGAGCAGTACTTC. The chain joins TRBV7-2 to TRBJ2-7, with TRBD2 identical over 10 bases. The germline gives CDR1 SGHTA, CDR2 FQGNSA. CDR3 length equals 16 residues. With V trimmed by 5 bases and J by 3 bases, 10 bases remained unmatched.

V is TRBV18 and J is TRBJ1-2, with no clear D. Trimming left V 5 bases short and J 3 bases short, with 10 bases between. Germline V gives CDR1 KGHSH, CDR2 LQKENI. The CDR3 extends over 13 amino acids. The CDR3 DNA reads TGTGCCAGCTCAGACTGGACTGACTATGGCTACACCTTC. The encoded protein is CASSDWTDYGYTF.

This clone appeared a single time. This sequence joins TRBV5-1 and TRBJ2-2, with 13 bases identical to TRBD2. CDR1 is SGHRS, CDR2 YFSETQ, per germline. The J segment lost 3 bases and the V segment lost 5 bases, leaving 10 bases of the junction unmatched. This CDR3 has 18 residues. The CDR3 is CASRLRLAGGRDTGELFF. The CDR3 nucleotides are TGCGCCAGCAGGCTAAGACTAGCGGGAGGAAGGGACACCGGGGAGCTGTTTTTT.